This passage covers 23 T cell receptor beta chains from one sample sequenced in a study of shared clonotypes between healthy human individuals. This table comes from immunoSEQ multiplex PCR, and its TCRdb copy is limited to in-frame clones, with some not included. The repertoire holds fewer than 600,000 clones, 75% to 85% seen once, with about an eighth in the top ten. The sample comprised PBMCs. These receptor sequences come from a middle-aged woman in good health. Some clones in this sample may be carry-over from other donors' samples.

This chain uses TRBV6-1 with TRBJ2-2; the D is unclear. Germline CDR1 is MNHNS and CDR2 is SASEGT. V dropped 4 bases and J dropped 2 bases, with 11 bases sitting between them. The CDR3 sequence is 15 residues long. This CDR3 is CASSGRSSNTGELFF. As DNA, the CDR3 is TGTGCCAGCAGTGGCCGGAGCAGCAACACCGGGGAGCTGTTTTTT.

This clone was recorded a few times. J is TRBJ2-3 and V is TRBV5-6; possibly TRBD2 for D (6 bases). The CDR3 consists of 14 residues. CDR1 is SGHDT and CDR2 is YYEEEE in the germline V gene. V was trimmed by 5 bases and J by 3 bases, leaving 13 bases between them. CDR3 DNA sequence: TGTGCCAGCAGTCGGGAGAGGAGAACAGATACGCAGTATTTT. Protein product: CASSRERRTDTQYF.

The chain joins TRBV14 to TRBJ2-7, with 10 bases lining up with TRBD1. Germline CDR1 reads SGHDN; CDR2 reads FVKESK. CDR3 length: 15 amino acids. With 4 bases clipped from V and 5 bases from J, the junction kept 8 bases outside the gene matches. CDR3 coding DNA: TGTGCCAGCAGCCTGGGACAGGGGAGATGGAACGAGCAGTACTTC. Its protein is CASSLGQGRWNEQYF.

The V and J genes are TRBV13 and TRBJ2-7, with D possibly being TRBD1 (5 bases). Germline CDR1 and CDR2: PRHDT and FYEKMQ (reference sequence). The CDR3 has 14 residues. The ends were cut back, 1 base at V and 2 bases at J, with 9 bases in the middle. CDR3 in amino acids: CASSLEGQTYEQYF. CDR3 DNA sequence: TGTGCCAGCAGCTTAGAGGGGCAAACCTACGAGCAGTACTTC. The full variable domain, completed using reference TRBV13 and TRBJ2-7, is AAGVIQSPRHLIKEKRETATLKCYPIPRHDTVYWYQQGPGQDPQFLISFYEKMQSDKGSIPDRFSAQQFSDYHSELNMSSLELGDSALYFCASSLEGQTYEQYFGPGTRLTVT.

This clone was seen a single time. The J gene is TRBJ2-5, the V gene TRBV11-1; 8 bases agree with TRBD1. This CDR3 has 15 residues. After removal of 5 bases from V and 5 bases from J, the junction contained 10 bases not matched to a gene. Germline assignment: CDR1 SGHAT and CDR2 FQDESV (reference sequence). The CDR3 DNA reads TGTGCCAGCAGCCGACGGACAGGGCCACAGGAGACCCAGTACTTC. Protein: CASSRRTGPQETQYF.

This chain uses TRBV28 with TRBJ2-6; weak D call: TRBD2 (6 bases). From germline, CDR1 is MDHEN and CDR2 SYDVKM. V was clipped by 10 bases and J by 2 bases, with 12 bases between them. The CDR3 is 14 residues long. The CDR3 bases are TGTGCCACGCGGGGTGGGGCTGGGGCCAACGTCCTGACTTTC. Its translation: CATRGGAGANVLTF.

CDR3 protein: CANPGLAGYEQYF. In DNA, the CDR3 is TGTGCGAACCCTGGACTAGCGGGGTACGAGCAGTACTTC. The gene calls are TRBV9 and TRBJ2-7; the match to TRBD2 covers 12 bases. The CDR3 runs to 13 residues. CDR1 is SGDLS, CDR2 YYNGEE, per germline.

The chain carries TRBV5-4 and TRBJ2-3, with 7 bases identical to TRBD1. CDR3 size: 15 residues. Germline assignment: CDR1 SGHNT and CDR2 YYREEE (reference sequence). Trimming removed 4 bases from V and 2 bases from J; junction bases left unmatched: 7. The CDR3 here is CASSVSTGYTDTQYF. In DNA form, the CDR3 reads TGTGCCAGCAGCGTATCGACAGGGTACACAGATACGCAGTATTTT. The full variable domain, completed using reference TRBV5-4 and TRBJ2-3, is ETGVTQSPTHLIKTRGQQVTLRCSSQSGHNTVSWYQQALGQGPQFIFQYYREEENGRGNFPPRFSGLQFPNYSSELNVNALELDDSALYLCASSVSTGYTDTQYFGPGTRLTVL.

The rearrangement uses TRBV2 and TRBJ1-2; TRBD1 matches at 8 bases. In germline, CDR1 is SNHLY, CDR2 FYNNEI. J lost 5 bases, V lost 6 bases, and 11 bases had no gene match. This CDR3 spans 15 amino acids. The CDR3 region is CASRRIRGPVYGYTF. The CDR3 DNA reads as TGTGCCAGCAGAAGAATCAGGGGGCCGGTATATGGCTACACCTTC.

In its sample, this clone was seen many times. The rearrangement uses TRBV1 and TRBJ2-1; the table names TRBD2, a call not compared with the DNA. TRBV1 is assigned pseudogene status. CDR3 length: 18 amino acids. CDR3 in DNA: TGCACCAGCAGCCATTTCCGGACTAGCGGGAATAGCTACAATGAGCAGTTCTTC. Translated, it gives CTSSHFRTSGNSYNEQFF.

V gene TRBV5-4 combines with J gene TRBJ2-7, with 8 nucleotides matching TRBD1. Germline V gene lookup returns CDR1 SGHNT and CDR2 YYREEE (reference sequence). The CDR3 extends over 15 amino acids. V gave up 4 bases and J gave up 2 bases; unmatched junction bases: 8. The CDR3 region has the DNA TGTGCCAGCAGCCCTCCGGGACAGGCGACCTACGAGCAGTACTTC. Translating gives CASSPPGQATYEQYF.

V and J are TRBV29-1 and TRBJ2-1; maybe TRBD1 (5 bases). The CDR3 spans 13 residues. Germline V gene sequence: CDR1 SQVTM, CDR2 ANQGSEA. Trimming cost V 1 base and J 8 bases, with 12 bases left between them. The CDR3 protein is CSVEGQGQDEQFF. CDR3 in DNA: TGCAGCGTTGAAGGGCAGGGCCAGGATGAGCAGTTCTTC.

The chain employs TRBV7-2 and TRBJ1-2, with 8 bases that match TRBD1. This CDR3 is 16 amino acids long. J lost 6 bases, V lost 2 bases, and 11 bases had no gene match. The germline V gene encodes CDR1 SGHTA and CDR2 FQGNSA. The CDR3 loop is CASSLWSQGDPNGYTF. In DNA, the CDR3 is TGTGCCAGCAGCTTATGGTCACAGGGGGACCCCAATGGCTACACCTTC.

V gene TRBV4-3 combines with J gene TRBJ2-7; 8 bases align to TRBD1. This CDR3 has 15 residues. Germline V gives CDR1 LGHNA, CDR2 YSLEER. V shed 3 bases and J 1 base; nucleotides not matched to a gene: 5. The CDR3 sequence is CASSQWTGPSYEQYF. CDR3 bases: TGCGCCAGCAGCCAGTGGACAGGGCCTTCCTACGAGCAGTACTTC.

This clone was seen only once. This chain uses TRBV7-9 with TRBJ2-3; no reliable D call. V was trimmed by 3 bases and J by 6 bases, leaving 7 bases between them. CDR3 size: 12 residues. CDR1 is SEHNR, CDR2 FQNEAQ, per germline (reference sequence). CDR3 amino acids: CASSFGPDTQYF. CDR3 in DNA: TGTGCCAGCAGCTTTGGTCCGGATACGCAGTATTTT.

CDR3 DNA: TGTGCCAGCAGCTTAGAACACACTTCAGGCGCTTTCTTT. Translation: CASSLEHTSGAFF. The genes are TRBV7-8 and TRBJ1-1; D not certain. Between the trimmed V and J ends, which lost 1 base and 11 bases, there was a span of 14 bases. The V gene's germline CDR1 is SGHVS and CDR2 FQNEAQ. CDR3 length: 13 residues.

V and J are TRBV9 and TRBJ2-3, with 8 bases that match TRBD2. CDR1 is SGDLS, CDR2 YYNGEE, per germline. With 0 bases clipped from V and 0 bases from J, the junction kept 3 bases outside the gene matches. The CDR3 extends over 16 amino acids. CDR3 protein: CASSVASGSSTDTQYF. CDR3 in DNA: TGTGCCAGCAGCGTAGCGAGCGGGAGTAGCACAGATACGCAGTATTTT.

This clone appeared a few times. This sample also contains other DNA sequences that code for the same CDR3. The chain combines TRBV7-9 with TRBJ2-2; D is undetermined. V was trimmed by 3 bases and J by 3 bases, leaving 5 bases between them. The CDR3 loop spans 13 amino acids. Germline values: CDR1 SEHNR, CDR2 FQNEAQ (reference sequence). The CDR3 protein is CASSLTYTGELFF. The CDR3 DNA reads as TGTGCCAGCAGCTTGACGTACACCGGGGAGCTGTTTTTT.

This clone appeared once. The gene calls are TRBV7-2 and TRBJ1-1; a weak D match, TRBD1 (5 bases). Trimming cost V 2 bases and J 9 bases, with 10 bases left between them. This CDR3 has 12 amino acids. Germline V gene lookup returns CDR1 SGHTA and CDR2 FQGNSA. CDR3 nucleotides: TGTGCCAGCAGCTTAAGCAGGGAGAAAGCTTTCTTT. The encoded protein is CASSLSREKAFF.

This chain joins TRBV2 and TRBJ2-7; 9 bases are a match to TRBD2. CDR1 is SNHLY and CDR2 is FYNNEI in the germline V gene. V dropped 7 bases and J dropped 2; count of bases not matched to a gene: 3. The CDR3 extends over 13 amino acids. The CDR3 nucleotides read TGTGCCAGCAAGCTAGCGGGAACCTACGAGCAGTACTTC. It yields the protein CASKLAGTYEQYF.

The rearrangement uses TRBV6-6 and TRBJ1-2; D is unclear. Germline loops: CDR1 MNHNY, CDR2 SVGAGI (reference sequence). This CDR3 has 15 amino acids. The V end was cut by 3 bases, the J end by 0 bases, with 11 bases between. For the CDR3, the DNA is TGTGCCAGCAGTTATTGGCCAGAGTCTAACTATGGCTACACCTTC. Encoded protein: CASSYWPESNYGYTF.

The rearrangement uses TRBV10-3 and TRBJ1-6; D gene uncertain. This CDR3 has 13 amino acids. V was pared by 7 bases and J by 8 bases, with 12 bases between. The V gene's germline CDR1 is ENHRY and CDR2 SYGVKD. Here the CDR3 reads CAITNILDSPLHF. The CDR3 DNA reads as TGTGCCATCACTAATATTCTGGATTCACCCCTCCACTTT.

The chain is built from TRBV18 and TRBJ2-7, with D uncertain. This CDR3 contains 15 residues. Germline CDR1 and CDR2: KGHSH and LQKENI. V shed 2 bases and J shed 2 bases, with 13 bases lying between them. This CDR3 is CASSPDPSFTYEQYF. The CDR3 nucleotides read TGTGCCAGCTCACCAGACCCCTCCTTTACCTACGAGCAGTACTTC.